Reported below is one T cell receptor (beta chain). The table lists this clonotype with many counts. Its specific antigen is unknown. Per-base qualities were not stored, and no clone one base away is much larger. In the germline V gene, CDR1 corresponds to SGHRS and CDR2 to YFSETQ. The cysteine opens and the phenylalanine closes a CDR3 of 14 amino acids. The entry retains the CDR3 DNA only, 42 bases that are in frame from base 1. Trimming costs V 0 bases and J 4 bases, and their ends lie 10 bases apart. This entry comes from a study of neurological immune-mediated disorders (dated by TCRdb to 2018 to 2020). For the wider study: Peripheral blood TCR-beta repertoires from patients with HTLV-I-associated myelopathy (HAM/TSP), patients with multiple sclerosis, and healthy controls were compared in the study using UMI-based sequencing. Longitudinal samples, technical triplicates and paired sorted CD4+ and CD8+ T-cell subsets, alongside PBMC samples, were included among the 106 TCR-beta libraries. The cohort included 60 to 70 subjects: approximately 14 with HAM/TSP, about 34 with multiple sclerosis, and 20 healthy controls. The paper as a whole reports these results and caveats: TCR clonal expansion was highest in HAM/TSP patients and lowest in MS patients, with MS patients falling below even healthy controls. Expanded clones from different subjects shared no identical CDR3 amino acid sequences, which suggests that TCR-beta repertoires were private in all groups.

For sorted-subset TCR libraries, some 1 million sorted CD4+ or CD8+ T cells were used. PBMCs were separated from peripheral blood using Ficoll-Hypaque density gradient centrifugation and then cryopreserved in liquid nitrogen. Paired sorted CD4+ and CD8+ subsets came from healthy controls, HAM/TSP patients and MS patients. cDNA synthesis used template-switch 5'RACE with a primer carrying a 10-nucleotide random unique molecular identifier tagging each TCR transcript. Every sequencing run covered 15-18 subjects and yielded more than 180 million TCR-beta sequences. Total RNA was extracted with the RNeasy kit. The KAPA Real-time Library Amplification kit was used to amplify TCR-beta VDJ regions with primers targeting the TCR constant region and the 5'RACE anchor. Sample indexes and Illumina adaptors were added in a first PCR, after which library yield was increased in a second PCR. After Ampure bead purification, the TCR product of roughly 650 bp was size-selected on a 2% E-gel SizeSelection system. Before pooling, libraries had their quality checked on a Bioanalyzer, their concentration measured with Qubit, and their quantity determined with the Kapa Library Quantification kit. Libraries were sequenced paired-end 2 x 150 bp on an Illumina HiSeq 2500. To increase sequence diversity, about 23-32% phiX was spiked into each library pool. Under the source paper's analysis protocol: The quality-filtered reads were processed with the UMI-based MiGEC pipeline, whose error correction step removed more than 90% of the raw TCR sequences. VDJ genes were aligned to IMGT germline references, and each clonotype was defined by a unique CDR3 amino acid sequence together with V-J genes. VDJtools evaluated clonal expansion, Shannon diversity and CDR3 relatedness (CalcPairwiseDistances, ClusterSamples); CLCbio workbench built phylogenetic trees. Using coefficient-of-variation modelling across technical triplicates, the study counted a clone as expanded if it had at least 8 unique UMIs. Using fastp at Q25 and MiXCR, TCRdb reprocessed the public reads and kept productive beta chains. Each entry is one CDR3 protein sequence, shown with its most common DNA and genes. The V and J calls come from TCRdb's annotation, not from the publication. This sample lists roughly 30,000 distinct CDR3 sequences; approximately 24% were detected once. The top ten constitute less than 35% of the sample.

This chain joins TRBV5-1 to TRBJ1-1; the D segment could be TRBD1, given 5 matching bases. The sample taken for sequencing was CD4+ T cells from blood. This sequence was found in a man aged 45-65 years with HTLV-1-associated myelopathy (HAM/TSP). CDR3 sequence: CASSLAAGTTEAFF. The DNA sequence is given as TGCGCCAGCAGCTTGGCCGCAGGGACCACTGAAGCTTTCTTT.